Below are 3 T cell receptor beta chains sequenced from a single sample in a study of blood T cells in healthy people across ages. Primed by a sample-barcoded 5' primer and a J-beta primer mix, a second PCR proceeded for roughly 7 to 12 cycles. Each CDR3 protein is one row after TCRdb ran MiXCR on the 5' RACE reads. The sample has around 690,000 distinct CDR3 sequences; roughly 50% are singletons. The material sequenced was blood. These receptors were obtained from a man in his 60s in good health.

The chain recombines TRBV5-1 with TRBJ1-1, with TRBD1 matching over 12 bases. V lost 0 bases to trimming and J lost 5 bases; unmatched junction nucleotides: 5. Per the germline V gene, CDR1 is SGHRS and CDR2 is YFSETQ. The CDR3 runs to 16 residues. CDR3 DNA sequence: TGCGCCAGCAGCTTGGCTGGGACAGGGGGCTTGACTGAAGCTTTCTTT. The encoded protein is CASSLAGTGGLTEAFF.

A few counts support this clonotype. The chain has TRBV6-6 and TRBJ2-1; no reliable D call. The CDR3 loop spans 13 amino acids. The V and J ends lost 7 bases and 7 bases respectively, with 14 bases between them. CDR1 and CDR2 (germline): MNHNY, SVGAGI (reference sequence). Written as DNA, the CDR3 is TGTGCCAGCACCCCCGTCACGGTGAATGAGCAGTTCTTC. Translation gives CASTPVTVNEQFF.

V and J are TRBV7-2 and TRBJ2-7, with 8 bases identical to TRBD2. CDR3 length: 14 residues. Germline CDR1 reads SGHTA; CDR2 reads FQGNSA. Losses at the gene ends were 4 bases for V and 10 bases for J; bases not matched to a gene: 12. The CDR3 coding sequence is TGTGCCAGCAGCTCTACTAGCGGTTGGGCGCCCCAGTACTTC. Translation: CASSSTSGWAPQYF.